Listed below are T cell receptor beta chains from one sample, sequenced in a study of shared clonotypes between healthy human individuals. The protocol was immunoSEQ multiplex PCR, while the TCRdb copy is restricted to in-frame clones and leaves out a portion. The table has more than 2 million clones, roughly 95% seen once. The sample was naive CD4+ T cells sorted from blood. The receptors come from a man aged 18 to 35 in good health. Each CDR3 is given with its conserved first and last residue. The order of the fields is J gene, clone size, V gene, D gene, CDR3 DNA, CDR3 protein. A D gene is named only where the DNA matches it firmly. Part of the rows lack a size; the others show once, few, many or a class for expanded clones.

J: TRBJ2-2; size: .; V: TRBV5-1; D: .; DNA: TGCGCCAGCAGCCAATCGACAGAGGTCGGGGAGCTGTTTTTT; CDR3: CASSQSTEVGELFF
J: TRBJ2-3; size: .; V: TRBV5-1; D: TRBD2; DNA: TGCGCCAGCAGCTTGGCCACCAGCGGGGGGGGATACACAGATACGCAGTATTTT; CDR3: CASSLATSGGGYTDTQYF
J: TRBJ2-5; size: .; V: TRBV2; D: TRBD2; DNA: TGTGCCAGCAGTGGAGGTTTTAGAGGTCTAGCGGGGGAAGAGACCCAGTACTTC; CDR3: CASSGGFRGLAGEETQYF
J: TRBJ2-7; size: .; V: TRBV12-2; D: .; DNA: TGTGCAAGTCGCTTAGCCTGGAGGGCCCCCCAAAGCGGGGGCGAGCAGTACTTC; CDR3: CASRLAWRAPQSGGEQYF
J: TRBJ2-1; size: .; V: TRBV7-3; D: .; DNA: TGTGCCAGCAGGCTTTACAGCGCTACACATGAGCAGTTCTTC; CDR3: CASRLYSATHEQFF
J: TRBJ2-2; size: .; V: TRBV10-3; D: .; DNA: TGTGCCATCAGTGATGGGGGGACGAACACCGGGGAGCTGTTTTTT; CDR3: CAISDGGTNTGELFF
J: TRBJ2-2; size: .; V: TRBV30; D: .; DNA: TGTGCCTGGAGTGTAAGGGACGCCGGGGAGCTGTTTTTT; CDR3: CAWSVRDAGELFF
J: TRBJ2-1; size: .; V: TRBV9; D: .; DNA: TGTGCCAGCAGCGTAGACGAAGGCCCACCCTCTCCGGATGAGCAGTTCTTC; CDR3: CASSVDEGPPSPDEQFF
J: TRBJ2-3; size: .; V: TRBV9; D: TRBD2; DNA: TGTGCCAGCAGCTTAAGGGAGGGATCCCGAAGGAGCACAGATACGCAGTATTTT; CDR3: CASSLREGSRRSTDTQYF
J: TRBJ1-6; size: .; V: TRBV29-1; D: TRBD1; DNA: TGCAGCGTGAAAGGACAGGGGGCTTCACCCCTCCACTTT; CDR3: CSVKGQGASPLHF
J: TRBJ2-7; size: .; V: TRBV5-4; D: .; DNA: TGTGCCAGCAGCTTGGATGGGCAGGGACTGGGTGAGCAGTACTTC; CDR3: CASSLDGQGLGEQYF
J: TRBJ2-7; size: .; V: TRBV7-2; D: TRBD1; DNA: TGTGCCAGCAGCCCAAGGACAGGGCCACTCGAGCAGTACTTC; CDR3: CASSPRTGPLEQYF
J: TRBJ2-3; size: .; V: TRBV20-1; D: .; DNA: TGCAGTGGCCGCGTGGCAGATACGCAGTATTTT; CDR3: CSGRVADTQYF
J: TRBJ2-7; size: .; V: TRBV11-2; D: .; DNA: TGTGCCAGCAGCCCCAGGCCCTCTCCCTACGAGCAGTACTTC; CDR3: CASSPRPSPYEQYF
J: TRBJ1-4; size: once; V: TRBV7-2; D: .; DNA: TGTGCCAGCAGCTTAGGAGTGGCAGCAACTAATGAAAAACTGTTTTTT; CDR3: CASSLGVAATNEKLFF
J: TRBJ1-6; size: .; V: TRBV11-2; D: .; DNA: TGTGCCAGCAGCTTTCAGGGAAATAATTCACCCCTCCACTTT; CDR3: CASSFQGNNSPLHF
J: TRBJ2-7; size: .; V: TRBV7-9; D: .; DNA: TGTGCCAGCAGCCACCGGACTGCCTACGAGCAGTACTTC; CDR3: CASSHRTAYEQYF
J: TRBJ2-7; size: once; V: TRBV4-1; D: .; DNA: TGCGCCAGCACCGATATACTTTCGGCCAGGTTTGGCGAGCAGTACTTC; CDR3: CASTDILSARFGEQYF
J: TRBJ2-2; size: .; V: TRBV5-1; D: .; DNA: TGCGCCAGCAGCGCCGACCTAGCGCTGAACACCGGGGAGCTGTTTTTT; CDR3: CASSADLALNTGELFF
J: TRBJ1-2; size: .; V: TRBV28; D: .; DNA: TGTGCCAGCAGTTTACAGACAGGCTATGGCTACACCTTC; CDR3: CASSLQTGYGYTF
J: TRBJ2-7; size: .; V: TRBV18; D: TRBD1; DNA: TGTGCCAGCTCATCGCAATGGACAGGGGGCGAGCAGTACTTC; CDR3: CASSSQWTGGEQYF
J: TRBJ1-5; size: .; V: TRBV19; D: .; DNA: TGTGCCAGTAGTATCAACTTGGCCAATCAGCCCCAGCATTTT; CDR3: CASSINLANQPQHF
J: TRBJ1-6; size: .; V: TRBV15; D: .; DNA: TGTGCCACCAGCAGAGGACAAGCCTATAATTCACCCCTCCACTTT; CDR3: CATSRGQAYNSPLHF
J: TRBJ2-5; size: once; V: TRBV18; D: .; DNA: TGTGCCAGCTCACCATCATGGGGAAAAGAGACCCAGTACTTC; CDR3: CASSPSWGKETQYF
J: TRBJ1-4; size: .; V: TRBV18; D: .; DNA: TGTGCCAGCTCACTACTCGAAAGGGCAGGAACTAATGAAAAACTGTTTTTT; CDR3: CASSLLERAGTNEKLFF
J: TRBJ2-3; size: .; V: TRBV9; D: .; DNA: TGTGCCAGCAGCGTAGCCAGGGATGGGGATACGCAGTATTTT; CDR3: CASSVARDGDTQYF
J: TRBJ2-2; size: once; V: TRBV2; D: .; DNA: TGTGCCAGCAGTGCCGGGGTGGGCCGGGGGGAGCTGTTTTTT; CDR3: CASSAGVGRGELFF
J: TRBJ1-4; size: .; V: TRBV10-3; D: .; DNA: TGTGCCATCAGTGAGAGGGGAGGCGAAAAACTGTTTTTT; CDR3: CAISERGGEKLFF
J: TRBJ1-5; size: .; V: TRBV6-6; D: TRBD1; DNA: TGTGCCAGCAAGACAGGGAGTCAGCCCCAGCATTTT; CDR3: CASKTGSQPQHF
J: TRBJ2-1; size: once; V: TRBV5-1; D: .; DNA: TGCGCCAGCAGCTTGAGCGGTTCCGAGGCAAATGAGCAGTTCTTC; CDR3: CASSLSGSEANEQFF
J: TRBJ2-3; size: .; V: TRBV18; D: .; DNA: TGTGCCAGCTCAGGACTTAACACAGATACGCAGTATTTT; CDR3: CASSGLNTDTQYF
J: TRBJ2-5; size: .; V: TRBV18; D: TRBD2; DNA: TGTGCCAGCTCACCACCGGGGGGGTACCCAGAGACCCAGTACTTC; CDR3: CASSPPGGYPETQYF
J: TRBJ1-5; size: .; V: TRBV28; D: .; DNA: TGTGCCAGCAGTTTAGAGGGGGGGTTGAGTCAGCCCCAGCATTTT; CDR3: CASSLEGGLSQPQHF
J: TRBJ1-4; size: .; V: TRBV5-1; D: .; DNA: TGCGCCAGCAGCCCGGAGAGGGGTCGGGAAAAACTGTTTTTT; CDR3: CASSPERGREKLFF
J: TRBJ2-2; size: .; V: TRBV9; D: .; DNA: TGTGCCAGCAGCGTAAAAGCAGCCTCCACCGGGGAGCTGTTTTTT; CDR3: CASSVKAASTGELFF
J: TRBJ1-6; size: .; V: TRBV6-6; D: .; DNA: TGTGCCAGCAGCCCCAAGGGGGGGGCAGGAAATTCACCCCTCCACTTT; CDR3: CASSPKGGAGNSPLHF
J: TRBJ2-3; size: .; V: TRBV6-1; D: .; DNA: TGTGCCAGCAGTTATAGGGACCCAGATACGCAGTATTTT; CDR3: CASSYRDPDTQYF
J: TRBJ2-1; size: .; V: TRBV30; D: TRBD1; DNA: TGTGCCTGGACCGATGACAGGGGGCAAGGGAATGAGCAGTTCTTC; CDR3: CAWTDDRGQGNEQFF
J: TRBJ2-3; size: .; V: TRBV28; D: TRBD2; DNA: TGTGCCAGCAGTCAGACTAGCGGGAGCTCACATACGCAGTATTTT; CDR3: CASSQTSGSSHTQYF
J: TRBJ1-4; size: .; V: TRBV6-5; D: TRBD1; DNA: TGTGCCAGCAGAGAGACAGGGCCAAATGAAAAACTGTTTTTT; CDR3: CASRETGPNEKLFF
J: TRBJ1-1; size: .; V: TRBV14; D: .; DNA: TGTGCCAGCATAAGAATTCTGGGAACTGAAGCTTTCTTT; CDR3: CASIRILGTEAFF
J: TRBJ1-2; size: .; V: TRBV28; D: .; DNA: TGTGCCAGCATGCCGCGCGGGGTCTATGGCTACACCTTC; CDR3: CASMPRGVYGYTF
J: TRBJ2-3; size: .; V: TRBV29-1; D: .; DNA: TGCAGCGTTGTGCGGATCACAGATACGCAGTATTTT; CDR3: CSVVRITDTQYF
J: TRBJ2-5; size: .; V: TRBV28; D: .; DNA: TGTGCCAGCAGTTTACGAGGCGGGGCTCAGACCCAGTACTTC; CDR3: CASSLRGGAQTQYF
J: TRBJ2-5; size: .; V: TRBV13; D: .; DNA: TGTGCCAGCAGCTCAATAGGACAGCAAGAGACCCAGTACTTC; CDR3: CASSSIGQQETQYF
J: TRBJ2-5; size: .; V: TRBV7-9; D: TRBD2; DNA: TGTGCCAGCAGCCCCAATGGTCGGACTAGCGGGATACAAGAGACCCAGTACTTC; CDR3: CASSPNGRTSGIQETQYF
J: TRBJ2-2; size: .; V: TRBV4-1; D: .; DNA: TGCGCCAGCAGACGGGCTCAGGGAGGCGGGGAGCTGTTTTTT; CDR3: CASRRAQGGGELFF
J: TRBJ1-2; size: .; V: TRBV4-3; D: .; DNA: TGCGCCAGCAGCCAGGGGGTTCCCTTCGAGCTAACGAACTATGGCTACACCTTC; CDR3: CASSQGVPFELTNYGYTF
J: TRBJ2-5; size: .; V: TRBV7-2; D: .; DNA: TGTGCTAGCAGCTTAACGGGAGGGGGCGAGACCCAGTACTTC; CDR3: CASSLTGGGETQYF
J: TRBJ1-2; size: .; V: TRBV10-3; D: TRBD1; DNA: TGTGCCATCAGTGGGGACAGCCTCAATGGCTACACCTTC; CDR3: CAISGDSLNGYTF
J: TRBJ2-7; size: .; V: TRBV10-1; D: TRBD1; DNA: TGCGCCAGCAGTGACTCCGGGACAGGGGACTACGAGCAGTACTTC; CDR3: CASSDSGTGDYEQYF
J: TRBJ1-2; size: .; V: TRBV6-1; D: .; DNA: TGTGCCAGCGGAGCCGGGACTAAAGGAGATGGCTACACCTTC; CDR3: CASGAGTKGDGYTF
J: TRBJ1-2; size: .; V: TRBV7-2; D: .; DNA: TGTGCCAGCAGCACCAACTATGGCTACACCTTC; CDR3: CASSTNYGYTF
J: TRBJ1-5; size: .; V: TRBV6-1; D: .; DNA: TGTGCCAGCAGTGAACGGGCAGGGGGCAATCAGCCCCAGCATTTT; CDR3: CASSERAGGNQPQHF
J: TRBJ2-6; size: .; V: TRBV18; D: .; DNA: TGTGCCAGCTCACCACCGGGGGGACTCTCTGGGGCCAACGTCCTGACTTTC; CDR3: CASSPPGGLSGANVLTF
J: TRBJ1-3; size: .; V: TRBV5-4; D: TRBD1; DNA: TGTGCCAGCAGCTGGAAAGGGACAGTCAACTCTGGAAACACCATATATTTT; CDR3: CASSWKGTVNSGNTIYF
J: TRBJ2-3; size: .; V: TRBV4-2; D: TRBD2; DNA: TGTGCCAGCAGCCTCTGGGGGGGGACTAACACAGATACGCAGTATTTT; CDR3: CASSLWGGTNTDTQYF
J: TRBJ1-5; size: .; V: TRBV30; D: .; DNA: TGTGCCTGGAGGGCCCCTGCCAAGGAGCCCCAGCATTTT; CDR3: CAWRAPAKEPQHF
J: TRBJ1-4; size: .; V: TRBV29-1; D: .; DNA: TGCAGCGTTAGCCCGGGGAGGGGTGAAAAACTGTTTTTT; CDR3: CSVSPGRGEKLFF
J: TRBJ2-5; size: .; V: TRBV18; D: .; DNA: TGTGCCAGCTCACCAGTGCTCACATCCACCCAAGAGACCCAGTACTTC; CDR3: CASSPVLTSTQETQYF